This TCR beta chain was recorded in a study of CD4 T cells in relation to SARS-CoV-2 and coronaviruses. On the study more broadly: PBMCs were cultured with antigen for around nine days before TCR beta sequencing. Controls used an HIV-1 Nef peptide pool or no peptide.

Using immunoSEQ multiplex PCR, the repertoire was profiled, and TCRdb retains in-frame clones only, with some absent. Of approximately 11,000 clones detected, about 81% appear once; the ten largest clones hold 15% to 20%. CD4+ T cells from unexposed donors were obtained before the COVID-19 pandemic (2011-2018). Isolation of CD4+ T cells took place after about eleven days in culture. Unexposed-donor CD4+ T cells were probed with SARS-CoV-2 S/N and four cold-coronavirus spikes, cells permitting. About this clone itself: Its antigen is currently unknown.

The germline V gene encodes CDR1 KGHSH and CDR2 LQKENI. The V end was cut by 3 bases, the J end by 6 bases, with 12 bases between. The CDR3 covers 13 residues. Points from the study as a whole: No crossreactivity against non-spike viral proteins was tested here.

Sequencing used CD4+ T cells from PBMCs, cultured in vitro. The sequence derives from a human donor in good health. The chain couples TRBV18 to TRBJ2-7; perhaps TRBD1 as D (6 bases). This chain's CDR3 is CASSPRDRFEQYF. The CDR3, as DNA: TGTGCCAGCTCACCCCGCGACAGGTTCGAGCAGTACTTC.